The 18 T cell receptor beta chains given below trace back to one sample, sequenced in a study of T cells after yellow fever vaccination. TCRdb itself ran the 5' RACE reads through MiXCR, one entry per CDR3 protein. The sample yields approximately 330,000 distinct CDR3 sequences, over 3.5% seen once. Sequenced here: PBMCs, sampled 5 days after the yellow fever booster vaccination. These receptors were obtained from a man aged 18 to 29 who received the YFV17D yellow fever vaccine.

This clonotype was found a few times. The CDR3 DNA reads TGTGCCAGCAGAGAGCCCGGGACGGACACCGGGGAGCTGTTTTTT. It specifies CASREPGTDTGELFF. The chain uses TRBV6-2 or TRBV6-3 and TRBJ2-2; either TRBD1 or TRBD2 may supply D (5 bases each). Deletions cut 6 bases from V and 3 bases from J, with 14 bases between. Germline V gene data show CDR1 as MNHEY and CDR2 as SVGEGT. The CDR3 extends over 15 amino acids.

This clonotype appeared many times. CDR3 sequence reads: CASSLGGEGGNEKLFF. In DNA form, the CDR3 reads TGTGCCAGCAGCCTAGGAGGAGAGGGCGGTAATGAAAAACTGTTTTTT. The chain combines TRBV6-5 with TRBJ1-4; D gene ambiguous. V gave up 6 bases and J gave up 4 bases, with 18 bases separating them. This CDR3 spans 16 amino acids. Germline-derived CDR1 and CDR2 are MNHEY and SVGAGI.

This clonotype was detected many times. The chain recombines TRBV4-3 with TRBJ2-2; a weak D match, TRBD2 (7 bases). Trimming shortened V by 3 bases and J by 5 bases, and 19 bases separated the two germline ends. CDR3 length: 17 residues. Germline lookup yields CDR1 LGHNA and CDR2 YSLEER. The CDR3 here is CASSQVFAGAGTGELFF. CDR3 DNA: TGCGCCAGCAGCCAGGTTTTCGCGGGGGCGGGAACCGGGGAGCTGTTTTTT.

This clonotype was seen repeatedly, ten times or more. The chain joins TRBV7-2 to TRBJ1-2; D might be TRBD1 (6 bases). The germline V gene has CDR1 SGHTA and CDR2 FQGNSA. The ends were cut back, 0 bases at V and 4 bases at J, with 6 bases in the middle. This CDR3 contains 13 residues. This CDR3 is CASSLAGGYGYTF. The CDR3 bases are TGTGCCAGCAGCTTAGCAGGGGGCTATGGCTACACCTTC.

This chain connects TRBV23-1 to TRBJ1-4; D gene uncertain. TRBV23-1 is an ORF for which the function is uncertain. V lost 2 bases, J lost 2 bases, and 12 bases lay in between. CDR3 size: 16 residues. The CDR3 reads CASSQTPGRTNEKLFF. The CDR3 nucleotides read TGCGCCAGCAGTCAAACGCCGGGCAGGACTAATGAAAAACTGTTTTTT.

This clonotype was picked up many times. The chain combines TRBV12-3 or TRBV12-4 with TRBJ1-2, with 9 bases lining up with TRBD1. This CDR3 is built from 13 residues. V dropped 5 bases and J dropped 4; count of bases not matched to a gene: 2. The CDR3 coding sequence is TGTGCCAGCAGTCGGACAGGGGCCTATGGCTACACCTTC. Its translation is CASSRTGAYGYTF.

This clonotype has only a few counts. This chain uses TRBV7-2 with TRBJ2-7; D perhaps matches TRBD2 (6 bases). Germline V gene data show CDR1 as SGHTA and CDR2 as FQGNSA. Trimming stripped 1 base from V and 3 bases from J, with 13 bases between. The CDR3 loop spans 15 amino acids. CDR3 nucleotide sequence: TGTGCCAGCAGCTTAGGTTCCGGGGGATTCTACGAGCAGTACGTC. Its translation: CASSLGSGGFYEQYV.

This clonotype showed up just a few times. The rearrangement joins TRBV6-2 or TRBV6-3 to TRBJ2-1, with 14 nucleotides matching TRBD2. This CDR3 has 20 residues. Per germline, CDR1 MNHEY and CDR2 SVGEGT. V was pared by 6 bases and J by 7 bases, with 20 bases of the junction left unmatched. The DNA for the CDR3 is TGTGCCAGCAGCTTTACGACCGGGACTAGCGGGGGCGTTTGGGTGAATGAGCAGTTCTTC. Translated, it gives CASSFTTGTSGGVWVNEQFF.

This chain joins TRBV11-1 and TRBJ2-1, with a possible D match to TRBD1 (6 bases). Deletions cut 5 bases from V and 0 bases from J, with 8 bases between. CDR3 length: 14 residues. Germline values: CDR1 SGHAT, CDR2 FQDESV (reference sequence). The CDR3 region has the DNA TGTGCCAGCAGCCCGGACAGCTCCTACAATGAGCAGTTCTTC. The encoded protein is CASSPDSSYNEQFF.

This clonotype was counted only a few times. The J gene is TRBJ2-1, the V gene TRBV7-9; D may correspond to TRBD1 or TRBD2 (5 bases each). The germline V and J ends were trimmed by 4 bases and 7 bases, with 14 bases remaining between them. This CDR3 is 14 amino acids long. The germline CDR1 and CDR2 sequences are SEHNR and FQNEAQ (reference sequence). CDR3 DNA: TGTGCCAGCAGCTCCGCCGGGACCCATAATGAGCAGTTCTTC. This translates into CASSSAGTHNEQFF. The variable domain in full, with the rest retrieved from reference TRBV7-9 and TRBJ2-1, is DTGVSQNPRHKITKRGQNVTFRCDPISEHNRLYWYRQTLGQGPEFLTYFQNEAQLEKSRLLSDRFSAERPKGSFSTLEIQRTEQGDSAMYLCASSSAGTHNEQFFGPGTRLTVL.

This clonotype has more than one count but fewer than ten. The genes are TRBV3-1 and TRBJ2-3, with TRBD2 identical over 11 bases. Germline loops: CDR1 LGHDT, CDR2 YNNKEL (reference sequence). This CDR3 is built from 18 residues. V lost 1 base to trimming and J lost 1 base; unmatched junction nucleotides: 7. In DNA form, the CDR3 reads TGTGCCAGCAGCCAAGTGATTTTAGCGGGGGGGGGCACAGATACGCAGTATTTT. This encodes CASSQVILAGGGTDTQYF.

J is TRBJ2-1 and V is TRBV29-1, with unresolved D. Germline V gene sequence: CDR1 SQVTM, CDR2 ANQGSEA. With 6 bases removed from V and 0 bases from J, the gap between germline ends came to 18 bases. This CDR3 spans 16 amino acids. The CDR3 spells CSVYDYDARSYNEQFF. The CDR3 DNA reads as TGCAGCGTATACGATTATGATGCACGCTCCTACAATGAGCAGTTCTTC.

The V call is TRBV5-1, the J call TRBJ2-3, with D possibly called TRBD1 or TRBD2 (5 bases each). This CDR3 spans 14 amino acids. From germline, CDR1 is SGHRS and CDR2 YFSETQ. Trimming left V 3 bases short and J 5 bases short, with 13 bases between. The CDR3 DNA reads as TGCGCCAGCAGCTGGGGGTCCACGGGAGATACGCAGTATTTT. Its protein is CASSWGSTGDTQYF.

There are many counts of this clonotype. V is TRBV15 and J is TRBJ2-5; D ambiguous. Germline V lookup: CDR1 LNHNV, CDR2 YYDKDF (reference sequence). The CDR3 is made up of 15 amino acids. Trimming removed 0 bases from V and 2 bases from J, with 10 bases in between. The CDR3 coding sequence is TGTGCCACCAGCAGAGATCACTGGGGTCAAGAGACCCAGTACTTC. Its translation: CATSRDHWGQETQYF.

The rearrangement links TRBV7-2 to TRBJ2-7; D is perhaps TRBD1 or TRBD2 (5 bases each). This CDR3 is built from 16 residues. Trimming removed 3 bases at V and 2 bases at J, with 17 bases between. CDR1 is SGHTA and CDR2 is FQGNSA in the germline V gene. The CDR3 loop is CASSFSWDVGTYEQYF. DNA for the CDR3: TGTGCCAGCAGCTTTTCGTGGGACGTGGGGACCTACGAGCAGTACTTC.

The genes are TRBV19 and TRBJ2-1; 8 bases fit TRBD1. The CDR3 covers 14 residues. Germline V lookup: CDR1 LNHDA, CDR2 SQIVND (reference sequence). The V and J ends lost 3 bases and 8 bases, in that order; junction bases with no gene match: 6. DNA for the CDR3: TGTGCCAGTAGTATTGGGACAGGTTTCCATGAGCAGTTCTTC. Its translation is CASSIGTGFHEQFF.

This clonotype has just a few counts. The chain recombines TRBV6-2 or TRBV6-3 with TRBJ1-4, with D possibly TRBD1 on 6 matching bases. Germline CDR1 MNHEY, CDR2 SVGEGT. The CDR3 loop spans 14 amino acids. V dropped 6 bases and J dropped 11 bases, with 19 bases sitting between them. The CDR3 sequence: CASRAPGHGGKLFF. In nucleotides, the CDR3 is TGTGCCAGCAGAGCTCCGGGACACGGCGGGAAACTGTTTTTT.

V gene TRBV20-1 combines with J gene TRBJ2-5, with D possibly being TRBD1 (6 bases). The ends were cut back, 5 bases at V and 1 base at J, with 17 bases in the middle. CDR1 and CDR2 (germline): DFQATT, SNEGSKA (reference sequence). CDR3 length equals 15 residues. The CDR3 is CSAGGRRGSQETQYF. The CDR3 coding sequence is TGCAGTGCTGGGGGCCGCAGGGGTTCCCAAGAGACCCAGTACTTC.